Each of the 31 T cell receptor beta chains below was sequenced from the same sample in a study of T-cell reconstitution after alpha-beta-depleted transplantation in children. Unique molecular identifiers were incorporated during preparation of the TCRbeta library. Using its own MiXCR run on the PCR reads, TCRdb lists one record per CDR3 protein. The data show 300,000 to 400,000 distinct CDR3 sequences, less than 15% seen once. The material sequenced was PBMCs, taken from the stem cell graft. The receptors stem from a human donor who donated a stem cell graft to a child with Fanconi anemia.

This clonotype was seen many times. V gene TRBV6-5 combines with J gene TRBJ1-5; no clear D gene. The length of the CDR3 is 13 residues. Trimming cost V 4 bases and J 6 bases, with 10 bases left between them. CDR1 and CDR2 from the germline V gene are MNHEY and SVGAGI. The CDR3 DNA sequence: TGTGCCAGCAGTTCCTTCAATGGTCAGCCCCAGCATTTT. It yields the protein CASSSFNGQPQHF.

The chain carries TRBV5-1 and TRBJ1-1; 10 bases align to TRBD1. With 2 bases clipped from V and 5 bases from J, the junction kept 3 bases outside the gene matches. This CDR3 is 14 amino acids long. Germline CDR1 SGHRS, CDR2 YFSETQ. This CDR3 is CASSFGQGGTEAFF. CDR3 DNA sequence: TGCGCCAGCAGCTTTGGACAGGGGGGGACTGAAGCTTTCTTT.

This clonotype appeared a few times. CDR3 coding DNA: TGCAGTGCTAGAGCCACGGGACAGGGGTTTGCGAACACTGAAGCTTTCTTT. Protein sequence: CSARATGQGFANTEAFF. This chain connects TRBV20-1 to TRBJ1-1; 10 positions agree with TRBD1. Unmatched junction bases numbered 9, after V lost 1 base and J lost 1 base. Germline CDR1 and CDR2: DFQATT and SNEGSKA (reference sequence). This CDR3 has 17 amino acids.

The V call is TRBV11-2, the J call TRBJ1-1, with TRBD1 as a possible D gene (5 bases). The CDR3 runs to 14 residues. V dropped 5 bases and J dropped 1 base, with 11 bases sitting between them. Germline CDR1 reads SGHAT; CDR2 reads FQNNGV. In DNA form, the CDR3 reads TGTGCCAGCAGCCCAGCCGGGGGGAACACTGAAGCTTTCTTT. It is translated as CASSPAGGNTEAFF.

This clonotype showed up many times. The chain links TRBV28 to TRBJ2-5; 7 bases are shared with TRBD1. Germline lookup yields CDR1 MDHEN and CDR2 SYDVKM. The CDR3 runs to 12 residues. V lost 5 bases to trimming and J lost 3 bases; unmatched junction nucleotides: 0. This chain's CDR3 is CASSTGEETQYF. For the CDR3, the DNA is TGTGCCAGCAGTACAGGGGAAGAGACCCAGTACTTC.

The table lists this clonotype with many counts. The V call is TRBV20-1, the J call TRBJ1-2; D unclear. Germline loops: CDR1 DFQATT, CDR2 SNEGSKA (reference sequence). The CDR3 has 12 amino acids. Between the trimmed V and J ends, which lost 4 bases and 4 bases, there was a span of 10 bases. CDR3 nucleotide sequence: TGCAGTGCTACTGGGATGTCCTATGGCTACACCTTC. This sequence encodes CSATGMSYGYTF.

This clonotype turned up a few times. The chain employs TRBV10-2 and TRBJ2-1; 8 bases are a match to TRBD2. This CDR3 comprises 18 residues. The V gene end was trimmed by 3 bases and the J gene end by 7 bases; junction bases not matched to a gene: 17. The V gene's germline CDR1 is WSHSY and CDR2 SAAADI. The CDR3 loop is CASSDPLTWGGGINEQFF. The CDR3, as DNA: TGCGCCAGCAGTGACCCCCTAACTTGGGGCGGGGGGATTAATGAGCAGTTCTTC.

The rearrangement uses TRBV5-1 and TRBJ1-2; D ambiguous. The V end was cut by 4 bases, the J end by 4 bases, with 17 bases between. The CDR3 has 15 amino acids. Germline V gene lookup returns CDR1 SGHRS and CDR2 YFSETQ. The CDR3 DNA is TGCGCCAGCAGCCCTGCCGCCGAGACATCCTATGGCTACACCTTC. Translation gives CASSPAAETSYGYTF.

This clonotype was found many times. The V call is TRBV6-1, the J call TRBJ2-1; D perhaps matches TRBD2 (6 bases). This CDR3 is 14 amino acids long. Germline V gene sequence: CDR1 MNHNS, CDR2 SASEGT. V was trimmed by 9 bases and J by 8 bases, leaving 20 bases between them. CDR3 in DNA: TGTGCCAGTTCTCCGGTGACTAGGGAAGATGAGCAGTTCTTC. Translated, it gives CASSPVTREDEQFF.

This clonotype occurred a few times. The chain uses TRBV6-5 and TRBJ1-5; D is uncertain. Germline V gene data show CDR1 as MNHEY and CDR2 as SVGAGI. The CDR3 loop spans 12 amino acids. The germline V and J ends were trimmed by 8 bases and 3 bases, with 8 bases remaining between them. The CDR3 nucleotides are TGTGCCAGCCAGACCCCCAATCAGCCCCAGCATTTT. Protein: CASQTPNQPQHF.

This clonotype was counted between two and nine times. A clone one base away is much larger, so this may be a read error. This likely comes from a read error, as the CDR3 has no conserved phenylalanine or tryptophan at its end. This chain joins TRBV3-1 and TRBJ1-1; D remains ambiguous. Trimming removed 2 bases at V and 2 bases at J, with 9 bases between. Germline V gene sequence: CDR1 LGHDT, CDR2 YNNKEL (reference sequence). There are 14 residues in the CDR3. CDR3 bases: TGTGCCAGCAGCCAATTTATCAAAAACACTGAAGCTTTCTCT. Protein sequence: CASSQFIKNTEAFS.

This clonotype was seen a handful of times. This chain connects TRBV30 to TRBJ1-5, with 10 bases fitting TRBD1. CDR1 and CDR2 from the germline V gene are GTSNPN and SVGIG (reference sequence). The CDR3 length is 13 residues. V dropped 5 bases and J dropped 6; count of bases not matched to a gene: 4. The DNA of the CDR3 is TGTGCCTGGGGACAGGGGGTGGGTCAGCCCCAGCATTTT. Its protein product is CAWGQGVGQPQHF.

This clonotype was counted between two and nine times. V gene TRBV3-1 combines with J gene TRBJ1-2; D perhaps matches TRBD1 (5 bases). Trimming stripped 3 bases from V and 7 bases from J, with 9 bases between. Germline CDR1 reads LGHDT; CDR2 reads YNNKEL (reference sequence). This CDR3 is 12 amino acids long. In DNA, the CDR3 is TGTGCCAGCAGCCAGGTGGGGCTTGGCTACACCTTC. Protein: CASSQVGLGYTF.

This clonotype was observed a handful of times. The chain links TRBV5-1 to TRBJ2-1, with 7 bases fitting TRBD2. This CDR3 comprises 17 residues. V lost 0 bases to trimming and J lost 7 bases; unmatched junction nucleotides: 13. Germline lookup yields CDR1 SGHRS and CDR2 YFSETQ. CDR3 protein: CASSLALVAGEMNEQFF. The DNA for the CDR3 is TGCGCCAGCAGCTTGGCCCTAGTTGCGGGGGAAATGAATGAGCAGTTCTTC.

The chain links TRBV10-1 to TRBJ1-1; no definite D call. Trimming took 3 bases from V and 1 from J, leaving 6 bases between them. Germline assignment: CDR1 WNHNN and CDR2 SYGVQD (reference sequence). The length of the CDR3 is 13 residues. The CDR3 bases are TGCGCCAGCAGTGAAAAACCGAACACTGAAGCTTTCTTT. Protein: CASSEKPNTEAFF.

This clonotype was detected ten times or more. The chain is built from TRBV12-3 or TRBV12-4 and TRBJ2-1; weak D call: TRBD1 (6 bases). The CDR3 length is 14 residues. V lost 2 bases to trimming and J lost 12 bases, with 17 bases between them. CDR3 sequence reads: CASSLWGSLGGQFF. The CDR3 DNA follows: TGTGCCAGCAGTTTATGGGGTAGCCTAGGGGGGCAGTTCTTC.

The chain couples TRBV6-2 or TRBV6-3 to TRBJ1-2; D is undetermined. The CDR3 totals 11 residues. CDR1 MNHEY and CDR2 SVGEGT come from the germline V gene. V lost 4 bases, J lost 8 bases, and 8 bases lay in between. CDR3 amino acids: CASSFYSGYTF. CDR3 nucleotide sequence: TGTGCCAGCAGTTTTTACTCGGGCTACACCTTC.

This clonotype has more than one count but fewer than ten. The chain has TRBV12-3 or TRBV12-4 and TRBJ2-1, with 11 bases aligning to TRBD2. Losses at the gene ends were 3 bases for V and 10 bases for J; bases not matched to a gene: 8. This CDR3 contains 15 residues. CDR3 amino acids: CASSFILAGEGEQFF. CDR3 nucleotide sequence: TGTGCCAGCAGTTTCATACTAGCGGGGGAAGGGGAGCAGTTCTTC.

This clonotype was picked up a small number of times. The chain couples TRBV4-2 to TRBJ2-1, with D maybe TRBD2 (6 bases). The germline V gene has CDR1 LGHNA and CDR2 YNFKEQ. The CDR3 runs 16 residues. V gave up 3 bases and J gave up 10 bases, with 22 bases separating them. CDR3 protein: CASSQSGTPMSAEQFF. The CDR3 nucleotides read TGTGCCAGCAGCCAGTCCGGGACTCCAATGTCTGCGGAGCAGTTCTTC.

This chain links TRBV4-3 with TRBJ2-2, with D unresolved. This CDR3 region has 17 residues. Germline V gives CDR1 LGHNA, CDR2 YSLEER. Between the trimmed V and J ends, which lost 4 bases and 0 bases, there was a span of 15 bases. CDR3 bases: TGCGCCAGCAGCCGAAGGGCTGCTACTACGAACACCGGGGAGCTGTTTTTT. It is translated as CASSRRAATTNTGELFF.

This clonotype was observed a few times. V gene TRBV5-1 combines with J gene TRBJ2-1; 7 bases line up with TRBD2. From germline, CDR1 is SGHRS and CDR2 YFSETQ. After removal of 2 bases from V and 0 bases from J, the junction contained 8 bases not matched to a gene. This CDR3 has 17 amino acids. CDR3 sequence (DNA): TGCGCCAGCAGCTTCCATCTAGCGGTGGTCTCCTACAATGAGCAGTTCTTC. Its translation: CASSFHLAVVSYNEQFF.

This chain connects TRBV2 to TRBJ1-1; TRBD1 might be the D (6 bases). The CDR3 is made up of 15 amino acids. V was cut by 5 bases and J by 1 base, with 14 bases left in between. Per the germline V gene, CDR1 is SNHLY and CDR2 is FYNNEI. CDR3 in DNA: TGTGCCAGCAGTCTCAAAGGGACAAAGAACACTGAAGCTTTCTTT. It encodes CASSLKGTKNTEAFF.

The chain combines TRBV29-1 with TRBJ2-5; the D call may be TRBD1 or TRBD2 (5 bases each). Deletions cut 8 bases from V and 1 base from J, with 11 bases between. The CDR3 is 12 amino acids. Germline V gene sequence: CDR1 SQVTM, CDR2 ANQGSEA. The CDR3 protein is CSLRDGQETQYF. DNA for the CDR3: TGCAGCCTTCGGGACGGCCAAGAGACCCAGTACTTC.

This clonotype was seen a handful of times. The rearrangement uses TRBV20-1 and TRBJ2-5; 7 bases map to TRBD2. Germline V gives CDR1 DFQATT, CDR2 SNEGSKA (reference sequence). Trimming at V came to 6 bases and at J to 4 bases, leaving 5 bases not matched to a gene. The CDR3 totals 12 residues. The CDR3 loop is CSAQRTRETQYF. In DNA, the CDR3 is TGCAGTGCACAGAGGACTAGAGAGACCCAGTACTTC.

The gene calls are TRBV5-1 and TRBJ2-5, with D uncertain. Germline-derived CDR1 and CDR2 are SGHRS and YFSETQ. The CDR3 runs 14 residues. V gave up 2 bases and J gave up 5 bases, with 13 bases separating them. The CDR3: CASSFAPGSETQYF. The CDR3 coding sequence is TGCGCCAGCAGCTTCGCACCTGGATCGGAGACCCAGTACTTC. The variable domain in full, completed from reference TRBV5-1 and TRBJ2-5, reads KAGVTQTPRYLIKTRGQQVTLSCSPISGHRSVSWYQQTPGQGLQFLFEYFSETQRNKGNFPGRFSGRQFSNSRSEMNVSTLELGDSALYLCASSFAPGSETQYFGPGTRLLVL.

This clonotype occurred many times. The rearrangement joins TRBV5-1 to TRBJ1-1, with no clear D. The CDR3 is 14 amino acids. Germline V gene lookup returns CDR1 SGHRS and CDR2 YFSETQ. V was cut by 0 bases and J by 6 bases, with 12 bases left in between. The CDR3 here is CASSLGGAGSEAFF. The CDR3 nucleotides are TGCGCCAGCAGCTTGGGCGGTGCAGGTTCTGAAGCTTTCTTT.

This clonotype was counted only a few times. The chain employs TRBV12-3 or TRBV12-4 and TRBJ2-7, with D possibly TRBD2 on 5 matching bases. The CDR3 is made up of 13 amino acids. Trimming stripped 2 bases from V and 4 bases from J, with 9 bases between. CDR3 DNA: TGTGCCAGCAGTTTAAGTGGGGAGTACGAGCAGTACTTC. Amino acid sequence: CASSLSGEYEQYF.

This clonotype occurred a few times. This chain links TRBV14 with TRBJ1-1, with D maybe TRBD1 (5 bases). Trimming shortened V by 3 bases and J by 0 bases, and 8 bases separated the two germline ends. CDR3 size: 14 residues. The germline V gene encodes CDR1 SGHDN and CDR2 FVKESK. In nucleotides, the CDR3 is TGTGCCAGCAGCCACCCAGGGATGAACACTGAAGCTTTCTTT. Amino acid sequence: CASSHPGMNTEAFF.

The V gene is TRBV6-2 or TRBV6-3, the J gene TRBJ2-7; 8 nucleotides agree with TRBD1. The CDR3 length is 12 residues. From germline, CDR1 is MNHEY and CDR2 SVGEGT. Losses at the gene ends were 5 bases for V and 5 bases for J; bases not matched to a gene: 2. The CDR3 protein is CASSGQGNEQYF. The CDR3 coding sequence is TGTGCCAGCAGTGGACAGGGAAACGAGCAGTACTTC.

This clonotype was counted only a few times. The J gene is TRBJ2-1, the V gene TRBV7-8; D is perhaps TRBD2 (5 bases). The CDR3 runs to 13 residues. Germline lookup yields CDR1 SGHVS and CDR2 FQNEAQ. Trimming shortened V by 6 bases and J by 8 bases, and 14 bases separated the two germline ends. The CDR3: CASRSLADDEQFF. The CDR3 nucleotides read TGTGCCAGCAGGAGCCTAGCTGACGATGAGCAGTTCTTC.

V usage is TRBV9 and J usage is TRBJ1-1, with D unclear. The CDR3 runs 14 residues. V lost 4 bases, J lost 4 bases, and 14 bases lay in between. Germline V lookup: CDR1 SGDLS, CDR2 YYNGEE. CDR3 in DNA: TGTGCCAGCAGCTCACAAGGAGTCGGCACTGAAGCTTTCTTT. This codes for CASSSQGVGTEAFF.